This TCR beta chain was retrieved from a study of shared clonotypes between healthy human individuals. Repertoires were generated with immunoSEQ multiplex PCR, while TCRdb's copy carries only in-frame clones and drops some. The sample has roughly 2 million clones, approximately 95% seen once; the top ten hold 0.1% to 0.15%. The germline gives CDR1 GTSNPN, CDR2 SVGIG (reference sequence). The CDR3 runs 16 residues. The V end lost 0 bases, the J end lost 7 bases, and 18 bases lay between the germline ends. This clone showed up just once. The antigen remains unidentified. Recent vaccinations or acute infections were absent in the healthy HIV-negative adult donors. CD4+ cells yielded CD45RA+ naive and CD45RA-negative memory subsets. Study results and limitations: The rarefaction results pointed to incomplete sorted-subset sequencing despite large depth. Researchers found naive subsets generally carried larger estimated richness than memory subsets.

This TCR was recovered from a man in his late teens or twenties in good health. V usage is TRBV30 and J usage is TRBJ2-2; D is uncertain. Sample: naive CD4+ T cells sorted from blood. The subset denotes: CD45RA+ positively selected. The CDR3 spells CAWSVRRTVSGGELFF. Written as DNA, the CDR3 is TGTGCCTGGAGTGTACGACGCACGGTATCGGGCGGGGAGCTGTTTTTT.